The 24 T cell receptor beta chains below were found in one sample sequenced in a study of blood T cell repertoires in COVID-19. Profiling relied on immunoSEQ multiplex PCR, and the TCRdb table lists in-frame clones only, not all of them. Altogether approximately 300,000 clones are present, around nine tenths being singletons, with the ten largest covering around 3.9%. Input material: PBMCs or T cells enriched from blood (not recorded which). The receptors were sampled from a woman aged 25 to 39 who had been exposed to COVID-19.

The rearrangement links TRBV19 to TRBJ1-2; perhaps TRBD1 as D (5 bases). In germline, CDR1 is LNHDA, CDR2 SQIVND (reference sequence). With 3 bases removed from V and 3 bases from J, the gap between germline ends came to 11 bases. This CDR3 contains 14 residues. In nucleotides, the CDR3 is TGTGCCAGTAGTATTGGGGTCAGGGACTATGGCTACACCTTC. Its translation: CASSIGVRDYGYTF.

The chain combines TRBV4-1 with TRBJ1-1; D is uncertain. Trimming removed 2 bases from V and 0 bases from J, with 7 bases in between. The CDR3 spans 14 residues. Germline CDR1 reads MGHRA; CDR2 reads YSYEKL. The DNA for the CDR3 is TGCGCCAGCAGCCAACCCACAGTGAACACTGAAGCTTTCTTT. This encodes CASSQPTVNTEAFF.

Concerning this clone: In the same sample, other DNA sequences code for this CDR3. This chain uses TRBV29-1 with TRBJ1-5, with 8 nucleotides matching TRBD1. V lost 4 bases, J lost 2 bases, and 1 base stayed unmatched. CDR1 and CDR2 from the germline V gene are SQVTM and ANQGSEA. There are 13 residues in the CDR3. The CDR3 sequence: CSVGGQGNQPQHF. The DNA for the CDR3 is TGCAGCGTTGGGGGACAGGGCAATCAGCCCCAGCATTTT. The full variable domain, rest sourced from reference TRBV29-1 and TRBJ1-5, is SAVISQKPSRDICQRGTSLTIQCQVDSQVTMMFWYRQQPGQSLTLIATANQGSEATYESGFVIDKFPISRPNLTFSTLTVSNMSPEDSSIYLCSVGGQGNQPQHFGDGTRLSIL.

The gene calls are TRBV6-5 and TRBJ1-3; tentative D call: TRBD1 (5 bases). Germline V lookup: CDR1 MNHEY, CDR2 SVGAGI. The CDR3 loop spans 14 amino acids. The ends were cut back, 7 bases at V and 0 bases at J, with 10 bases in the middle. The CDR3 sequence is CASIPDISGNTIYF. As DNA, the CDR3 is TGTGCCAGCATTCCGGACATCTCTGGAAACACCATATATTTT.

V gene TRBV7-8 combines with J gene TRBJ1-5, with D possibly being TRBD1 (5 bases). This CDR3 contains 15 residues. The V gene lost 1 base and the J gene lost 6 bases, with 13 bases spanning the gap. Per germline, CDR1 SGHVS and CDR2 FQNEAQ. The CDR3 is CASSLGTSRSQPQHF. The CDR3 DNA sequence: TGTGCCAGCAGCTTAGGGACATCCAGAAGTCAGCCCCAGCATTTT.

The chain couples TRBV20-1 to TRBJ1-2; no definite D call. The CDR3 sequence is 14 residues long. Trimming removed 3 bases at V and 3 bases at J, with 14 bases between. CDR1 and CDR2 from the germline V gene are DFQATT and SNEGSKA (reference sequence). The CDR3, as DNA: TGCAGTGCTAGTGGCGGGGAAAGGGACTATGGCTACACCTTC. Its translation is CSASGGERDYGYTF.

The chain combines TRBV27 with TRBJ2-3; the match to TRBD1 covers 7 bases. Trimming cost V 0 bases and J 2 bases; bases outside gene matches: 5. The length of the CDR3 is 16 residues. Germline loops: CDR1 MNHEY, CDR2 SMNVEV (reference sequence). The CDR3 reads CASSLSRDSLTDTQYF. CDR3 nucleotide sequence: TGTGCCAGCAGTTTATCCCGGGACAGCCTCACAGATACGCAGTATTTT.

This clone was picked up one time. The CDR3 DNA follows: TGTGCCATCAGTGCGACCGGGGACTATGGCTACACCTTC. Translated, it gives CAISATGDYGYTF. This chain joins TRBV10-3 and TRBJ1-2; D uncertain. V was clipped by 4 bases and J by 3 bases, with 9 bases between them. The CDR3 loop spans 13 amino acids. Germline V lookup: CDR1 ENHRY, CDR2 SYGVKD.

V is TRBV6-5 and J is TRBJ2-7, with D possibly being TRBD2 (7 bases). Per germline, CDR1 MNHEY and CDR2 SVGAGI. The CDR3 spans 16 residues. Trimming shortened V by 0 bases and J by 0 bases, and 12 bases separated the two germline ends. The DNA for the CDR3 is TGTGCCAGCAGTTACTCCGGGGGCGGGAGCTCCTACGAGCAGTACTTC. Translated, it gives CASSYSGGGSSYEQYF.

The chain is built from TRBV6-5 and TRBJ1-1; unclear D gene. CDR3 size: 15 residues. Germline V gives CDR1 MNHEY, CDR2 SVGAGI. V lost 0 bases and J lost 2, with 10 bases in between. The CDR3 bases are TGTGCCAGCAGTTACTCGCGCGTATTTAACACTGAAGCTTTCTTT. Its protein product is CASSYSRVFNTEAFF.

This chain links TRBV5-1 with TRBJ2-1; D gene ambiguous. There are 16 residues in the CDR3. Trimming removed 5 bases at V and 0 bases at J, with 15 bases between. The germline CDR1 and CDR2 sequences are SGHRS and YFSETQ. CDR3 nucleotides: TGCGCCAGCAGACCGACCATTCCTAGCTCCTACAATGAGCAGTTCTTC. As protein: CASRPTIPSSYNEQFF.

The rearrangement links TRBV18 to TRBJ1-1, with unresolved D. Germline V gene sequence: CDR1 KGHSH, CDR2 LQKENI. The V end was cut by 3 bases, the J end by 11 bases, with 13 bases between. The CDR3 runs 12 residues. The CDR3 DNA follows: TGTGCCAGCTCACCTATCACATCCGGGGCTTTCTTT. This gives the protein CASSPITSGAFF.

V and J are TRBV24-1 and TRBJ1-2, with 7 bases that match TRBD1. Germline CDR1 and CDR2: KGHDR and SFDVKD. There are 14 residues in the CDR3. The J segment lost 3 bases and the V segment lost 7 bases, leaving 7 bases of the junction unmatched. The CDR3 is CATSPGRGHYGYTF. For the CDR3, the DNA is TGTGCCACCAGCCCCGGGAGGGGGCACTATGGCTACACCTTC.

The gene calls are TRBV3-1 (or the pseudogene TRBV3-2) and TRBJ1-2; D remains ambiguous. Looked up from germline, CDR1 is LGHDT and CDR2 is YNNKEL (reference sequence). V was shortened by 6 bases and J by 4 bases, with 12 bases between the two germline ends. The CDR3 contains 13 residues. The CDR3 bases are TGTGCCAGCAGACACACGGGTTTCTATGGCTACACCTTC. Its protein is CASRHTGFYGYTF.

CDR3 coding DNA: TGTGCCAGCAGCTTGCGTGGAGGGGAGCTAACTTTCTTT. Its translation is CASSLRGGELTFF. The chain couples TRBV5-6 to TRBJ1-1, with TRBD1 as a possible D gene (5 bases). The CDR3 consists of 13 residues. Germline V gene lookup returns CDR1 SGHDT and CDR2 YYEEEE. Trimming shortened V by 1 base and J by 12 bases, and 16 bases separated the two germline ends.

V usage is TRBV6-5 and J usage is TRBJ2-5; D uncertain. This CDR3 comprises 12 residues. V gave up 6 bases and J gave up 4 bases, with 9 bases separating them. The germline V gene encodes CDR1 MNHEY and CDR2 SVGAGI. The CDR3 bases are TGTGCCAGCAGCCTACGCCCAGAGACCCAGTACTTC. Amino acid sequence: CASSLRPETQYF.

This chain connects TRBV5-1 to TRBJ2-5; TRBD2 aligns across 12 bases. The germline CDR1 and CDR2 sequences are SGHRS and YFSETQ. The junction had 2 bases not matched to a gene; V was cut back by 7 bases and J by 1 base. The CDR3 consists of 14 residues. DNA for the CDR3: TGCGCCAGCGGACTAGCGGGGCTCCAAGAGACCCAGTACTTC. Encoded protein: CASGLAGLQETQYF.

V gene TRBV4-1 combines with J gene TRBJ1-1, with TRBD1 as a possible D gene (6 bases). V lost 4 bases, J lost 8 bases, and 17 bases lay in between. The CDR3 totals 14 residues. From germline, CDR1 is MGHRA and CDR2 YSYEKL. The CDR3 nucleotides read TGCGCCAGCAGCCCGACAAGCCGGACAGACGAAGCTTTCTTT. As protein: CASSPTSRTDEAFF.

The chain uses TRBV9 and TRBJ1-3; D perhaps matches TRBD1 (5 bases). Trimming pared 3 bases from V and 11 bases from J, leaving 18 bases between. The V gene's germline CDR1 is SGDLS and CDR2 YYNGEE. There are 14 residues in the CDR3. The CDR3: CASSDRPRGGSIYF. Written as DNA, the CDR3 is TGTGCCAGCAGCGACCGCCCTAGGGGCGGCTCCATATATTTT.

V usage is TRBV5-4 and J usage is TRBJ2-2, with TRBD1 as a possible D gene (6 bases). The CDR3 consists of 14 residues. Between the trimmed V and J ends, which lost 4 bases and 4 bases, there was a span of 11 bases. CDR1 and CDR2 from the germline V gene are SGHNT and YYREEE (reference sequence). CDR3 in DNA: TGTGCCAGCAGCCACTCGACAGGCACCGGGGAGCTGTTTTTT. This encodes CASSHSTGTGELFF.

The table lists this clone with a count of one. V is TRBV13 and J is TRBJ2-7; D is perhaps TRBD1 (5 bases). Germline values: CDR1 PRHDT, CDR2 FYEKMQ (reference sequence). The CDR3 covers 13 residues. Trimming left V 0 bases short and J 2 bases short, with 5 bases between. Here the CDR3 reads CASSLGTAYEQYF. For the CDR3, the DNA is TGTGCCAGCAGCTTAGGGACAGCCTACGAGCAGTACTTC.

V is TRBV29-1 and J is TRBJ2-1, with 7 nucleotides matching TRBD1. The V segment lost 5 bases and the J segment 6 bases; nucleotides outside the gene matches: 10. CDR3 size: 14 residues. Looked up from germline, CDR1 is SQVTM and CDR2 is ANQGSEA. CDR3 sequence (DNA): TGCAGCGTTCTTACCGACAGGGCTGGCAATGAGCAGTTCTTC. This sequence encodes CSVLTDRAGNEQFF.

The chain combines TRBV11-3 with TRBJ1-1; 7 positions match TRBD1. Germline V gives CDR1 SGHNT, CDR2 YENEEA. The CDR3 spans 13 residues. V was pared by 5 bases and J by 6 bases, with 6 bases of the junction left unmatched. In DNA form, the CDR3 reads TGTGCCAGCAGCCCCCGACAGGGCTCTGAAGCTTTCTTT. It specifies CASSPRQGSEAFF.

The V and J genes are TRBV6-5 and TRBJ1-2; D uncertain. CDR1 and CDR2 (germline): MNHEY, SVGAGI. The CDR3 contains 15 residues. The V and J ends lost 5 bases and 3 bases respectively, with 16 bases between them. Here the CDR3 DNA reads TGTGCCAGCAGTCCTCTGGCGGGCGGTGACTATGGCTACACCTTC. Translation gives CASSPLAGGDYGYTF.